The next 24 T cell receptor beta chains were all read from a single sample in a study of radiotherapy plus CTLA-4 blockade in lung cancer. Clones were sequenced by immunoSEQ multiplex PCR, and TCRdb holds only the in-frame ones, with some missing. The sample contains more than 25,000 clones, under 80% of which appear only once. The source was peripheral blood, collected from a patient treated with radiotherapy plus ipilimumab. These receptors were collected from a human donor with non-small cell lung cancer who had stable disease on radiotherapy plus ipilimumab.

The chain is built from TRBV19 and TRBJ1-2, with D perhaps TRBD1 (5 bases). This CDR3 has 14 residues. The V and J ends lost 7 bases and 4 bases respectively, with 16 bases between them. The germline V gene encodes CDR1 LNHDA and CDR2 SQIVND (reference sequence). The CDR3 DNA is TGTGCCAGTACCTGGGCAGGGCTTTCCTATGGCTACACCTTC. Encoded protein: CASTWAGLSYGYTF.

This clone was picked up one time. V is TRBV19 and J is TRBJ1-3; 7 bases map to TRBD1. Germline assignment: CDR1 LNHDA and CDR2 SQIVND (reference sequence). The CDR3 consists of 18 residues. The J segment lost 1 base and the V segment lost 5 bases, leaving 14 bases of the junction unmatched. The DNA of the CDR3 is TGTGCCAGTAGTCTTCCTACGGGACAGCGTTATTCTGGAAACACCATATATTTT. This encodes CASSLPTGQRYSGNTIYF.

The J gene is TRBJ1-2, the V gene TRBV27; D remains ambiguous. The germline CDR1 and CDR2 sequences are MNHEY and SMNVEV (reference sequence). The germline V and J ends were trimmed by 0 bases and 4 bases, with 21 bases remaining between them. The CDR3 is made up of 18 amino acids. The CDR3 is CASSLSIRSSGGTYGYTF. CDR3 nucleotide sequence: TGTGCCAGCAGTTTATCTATACGTAGTTCAGGCGGTACCTATGGCTACACCTTC.

This chain joins TRBV6-1 and TRBJ2-2; D not resolved. V was shortened by 6 bases and J by 4 bases, with 12 bases between the two germline ends. This CDR3 is 14 amino acids long. In germline, CDR1 is MNHNS, CDR2 SASEGT. CDR3 sequence (DNA): TGTGCCAGCAGGGCCAGCTGGGGCACCGGGGAGCTGTTTTTT. It codes for CASRASWGTGELFF.

The chain joins TRBV29-1 to TRBJ2-5; tentatively, D is TRBD1 (5 bases). The CDR3 sequence is 12 residues long. The ends were cut back, 7 bases at V and 3 bases at J, with 12 bases in the middle. Looked up from germline, CDR1 is SQVTM and CDR2 is ANQGSEA. CDR3 amino acids: CSGRTQEETQYF. CDR3 DNA: TGCAGCGGTAGGACACAAGAAGAGACCCAGTACTTC.

The rearrangement uses TRBV11-2 and TRBJ1-4; D may be TRBD1 (6 bases). This CDR3 is 15 amino acids long. Germline V gives CDR1 SGHAT, CDR2 FQNNGV. Trimming removed 0 bases from V and 6 bases from J, with 11 bases in between. CDR3 amino acids: CASSLDGGGDEKLFF. CDR3 bases: TGTGCCAGCAGCTTAGATGGGGGCGGGGATGAAAAACTGTTTTTT.

This chain uses TRBV6-1 with TRBJ2-7; 9 nucleotides align to TRBD1. The CDR3 length is 13 residues. Trimming took 7 bases from V and 4 from J; bases not matched to a gene: 5. The germline gives CDR1 MNHNS, CDR2 SASEGT. The chain's CDR3 is CASISGQGYEQYF. The CDR3 coding sequence is TGTGCCAGCATTTCGGGACAGGGTTACGAGCAGTACTTC.

The chain couples TRBV18 to TRBJ2-3; no clear D. The CDR3 loop spans 16 amino acids. CDR1 and CDR2 from the germline V gene are KGHSH and LQKENI. V lost 3 bases and J lost 4, with 17 bases in between. The CDR3: CASSPLEGIQSDTQYF. CDR3 bases: TGTGCCAGCTCACCTCTAGAAGGGATTCAGTCAGATACGCAGTATTTT.

The chain links TRBV9 to TRBJ1-2; possible D gene TRBD1, 6 bases. There are 16 residues in the CDR3. V dropped 2 bases and J dropped 4 bases, with 18 bases sitting between them. Germline V lookup: CDR1 SGDLS, CDR2 YYNGEE. The CDR3 protein is CASSVTGAPLGYGYTF. The DNA of the CDR3 is TGTGCCAGCAGCGTCACGGGGGCGCCGCTTGGCTATGGCTACACCTTC.

V and J are TRBV6-5 and TRBJ1-2; D not certain. This CDR3 region has 14 residues. Deletions cut 0 bases from V and 10 bases from J, with 15 bases between. Per the germline V gene, CDR1 is MNHEY and CDR2 is SVGAGI. The CDR3 protein is CASSYSRVSGTYTF. The CDR3 DNA sequence: TGTGCCAGCAGTTACTCGAGGGTATCCGGTACCTACACCTTC.

The chain employs TRBV2 and TRBJ1-2, with TRBD1 as a possible D gene (6 bases). This CDR3 comprises 17 residues. Germline CDR1 reads SNHLY; CDR2 reads FYNNEI. V was shortened by 5 bases and J by 4 bases, with 23 bases between the two germline ends. The CDR3 loop reads CASSYGQTGAPLYGYTF. For the CDR3, the DNA is TGTGCCAGCAGTTACGGGCAGACAGGCGCCCCCCTCTATGGCTACACCTTC.

The V call is TRBV28, the J call TRBJ1-2; D perhaps matches TRBD1 (6 bases). The CDR3 sequence is 17 residues long. V gave up 1 base and J gave up 6 bases, with 21 bases separating them. Looked up from germline, CDR1 is MDHEN and CDR2 is SYDVKM. CDR3: CASSLFSDSGGANGYTF. CDR3 nucleotide sequence: TGTGCCAGCAGTTTATTTTCGGATTCGGGGGGCGCGAATGGCTACACCTTC.

The rearrangement joins TRBV6-5 to TRBJ2-1, with D unclear. Trimming stripped 4 bases from V and 9 bases from J, with 10 bases between. Germline assignment: CDR1 MNHEY and CDR2 SVGAGI. The CDR3 runs 12 residues. In DNA form, the CDR3 reads TGTGCCAGCAGTTGGGTAATTGGTGAGCAGTTCTTC. Amino acid sequence: CASSWVIGEQFF.

The sample holds a few counts of this clone. V gene TRBV5-8 combines with J gene TRBJ1-2, with D tentatively TRBD1 (5 bases). The length of the CDR3 is 17 residues. CDR1 is SGHTS, CDR2 YDEGEE, per germline. V lost 5 bases and J 1 base, leaving 21 bases between the germline ends. The CDR3 sequence: CASSLIPQGGSNYGYTF. The CDR3 nucleotides are TGTGCCAGCAGTTTGATCCCCCAGGGAGGGAGTAACTATGGCTACACCTTC.

The chain carries TRBV9 and TRBJ1-2; D call uncertain. This CDR3 contains 15 residues. Deletions cut 0 bases from V and 3 bases from J, with 12 bases between. Germline CDR1 is SGDLS and CDR2 is YYNGEE. CDR3 coding DNA: TGTGCCAGCAGCGTAGAGACGGCGGACTACTATGGCTACACCTTC. Translated: CASSVETADYYGYTF.

V usage is TRBV5-1 and J usage is TRBJ1-3, with a weak D call TRBD1 (5 bases). The V gene lost 4 bases and the J gene lost 0 bases, with 17 bases spanning the gap. The V gene's germline CDR1 is SGHRS and CDR2 YFSETQ. The CDR3 is 17 residues long. The CDR3 spells CASSKYRGLDSGNTIYF. In DNA, the CDR3 is TGCGCCAGCAGCAAATACCGGGGCCTAGACTCTGGAAACACCATATATTTT.

The rearrangement uses TRBV29-1 and TRBJ1-1; TRBD1 is a possible D gene (5 bases). CDR1 is SQVTM and CDR2 is ANQGSEA in the germline V gene. V was pared by 7 bases and J by 0 bases, with 12 bases between. This CDR3 has 13 amino acids. The CDR3 nucleotides read TGCAGCGCTTATCAGGGCATGAACACTGAAGCTTTCTTT. Translation: CSAYQGMNTEAFF. The variable domain in full, completed from reference TRBV29-1 and TRBJ1-1, reads SAVISQKPSRDICQRGTSLTIQCQVDSQVTMMFWYRQQPGQSLTLIATANQGSEATYESGFVIDKFPISRPNLTFSTLTVSNMSPEDSSIYLCSAYQGMNTEAFFGQGTRLTVV.

The chain links TRBV28 to TRBJ2-1; 8 nucleotides line up with TRBD1. Germline lookup yields CDR1 MDHEN and CDR2 SYDVKM. The CDR3 extends over 16 amino acids. After removal of 5 bases from V and 0 bases from J, the junction contained 6 bases not matched to a gene. CDR3 nucleotide sequence: TGTGCCAGCAGTACGGGACAGGTCAGCTCCTACAATGAGCAGTTCTTC. Its translation is CASSTGQVSSYNEQFF.

The chain recombines TRBV11-3 with TRBJ2-7; D tentatively reads TRBD1 or TRBD2 (5 bases each). This CDR3 contains 14 residues. V lost 0 bases to trimming and J lost 3 bases, with 9 bases between them. The germline gives CDR1 SGHNT, CDR2 YENEEA. CDR3 bases: TGTGCCAGCAGCTTAGAGGGACCAGGCTACGAGCAGTACTTC. Its translation is CASSLEGPGYEQYF. The variable domain in full, completed from reference TRBV11-3 and TRBJ2-7, reads EAGVVQSPRYKIIEKKQPVAFWCNPISGHNTLYWYLQNLGQGPELLIRYENEEAVDDSQLPKDRFSAERLKGVDSTLKIQPAELGDSAVYLCASSLEGPGYEQYFGPGTRLTVT.

V usage is TRBV11-3 and J usage is TRBJ1-6; D remains ambiguous. The germline CDR1 and CDR2 sequences are SGHNT and YENEEA. The CDR3 sequence is 17 residues long. The V gene lost 5 bases and the J gene lost 0 bases, with 14 bases spanning the gap. CDR3 nucleotides: TGTGCCAGCAGCCCTTCCGATTACCTCTCCTATAATTCACCCCTCCACTTT. Amino acids: CASSPSDYLSYNSPLHF.

This sequence joins TRBV7-8 and TRBJ2-3; D not certain. CDR1 is SGHVS and CDR2 is FQNEAQ in the germline V gene. There are 14 residues in the CDR3. Trimming cost V 3 bases and J 8 bases, with 15 bases left between them. The DNA for the CDR3 is TGTGCCAGCAGCTTCGACTCCGCGTCGGGTACGCAGTATTTT. Its protein product is CASSFDSASGTQYF.

The rearrangement links TRBV11-2 to TRBJ2-5; D is possibly TRBD1 (6 bases). This CDR3 region has 15 residues. Germline-derived CDR1 and CDR2 are SGHAT and FQNNGV. The V and J ends lost 5 bases and 4 bases respectively, with 17 bases between them. CDR3 sequence reads: CASSPTGPLPETQYF. The CDR3 bases are TGTGCCAGCAGCCCGACAGGACCCCTTCCAGAGACCCAGTACTTC.

The sample holds a few counts of this clone. V and J are TRBV11-3 and TRBJ2-7; TRBD1 matches 11 bases. The CDR3 sequence is 13 residues long. After removal of 8 bases from V and 7 bases from J, the junction contained 7 bases not matched to a gene. Germline V gene lookup returns CDR1 SGHNT and CDR2 YENEEA. In DNA form, the CDR3 reads TGTGCCAGCCGACGGACAGGGGGCCAAGAGCAGTACTTC. As protein: CASRRTGGQEQYF.

J is TRBJ2-1 and V is TRBV5-1; unclear D gene. CDR1 is SGHRS, CDR2 YFSETQ, per germline. V was trimmed by 0 bases and J by 9 bases, leaving 16 bases between them. The CDR3 sequence is 15 residues long. The CDR3 here is CASSLGDLLQSEQFF. CDR3 bases: TGCGCCAGCAGCTTGGGCGACCTCCTACAAAGTGAGCAGTTCTTC.